One sample yielded the 22 T cell receptor beta chains listed below, sequenced in a study of cytomegalovirus exposure and HLA in healthy donors. The PCR employed 60 Vbeta primers together with 13 Jbeta primers. Some clones are missing from TCRdb's copy, which holds only in-frame ones; the method was immunoSEQ multiplex PCR. The top ten clones hold about 8.1% of a sample with around 140,000 clones, around 83% of them seen once. Sequenced material: PBMCs. These receptors all stem from a woman aged 45-65 years in good health and CMV-seropositive.

The CDR3 sequence is CASSIRQNQETQYF. Written as DNA, the CDR3 is TGTGCCAGCAGTATTCGACAGAACCAAGAGACCCAGTACTTC. The gene calls are TRBV6-6 and TRBJ2-5; TRBD1 might be the D (5 bases). The CDR3 spans 14 residues. Germline loops: CDR1 MNHNY, CDR2 SVGAGI (reference sequence). V lost 5 bases, J lost 0 bases, and 10 bases lay in between.

This chain uses TRBV6-5 with TRBJ2-2; tentative D call: TRBD1 (6 bases). V lost 1 base and J lost 6, with 9 bases in between. CDR1 is MNHEY, CDR2 SVGAGI, per germline. This CDR3 is built from 14 residues. CDR3 amino acids: CASSYLDRSGELFF. As DNA, the CDR3 is TGTGCCAGCAGTTACTTAGACAGGTCCGGGGAGCTGTTTTTT.

The genes are TRBV7-2 and TRBJ2-7; the D gene is possibly TRBD1 (5 bases). Trimming cost V 5 bases and J 0 bases, with 17 bases left between them. CDR3 size: 16 residues. The germline CDR1 and CDR2 sequences are SGHTA and FQGNSA. The CDR3 protein is CASSLGGRASSYEQYF. The CDR3 DNA reads TGTGCCAGCAGCCTAGGCGGCAGGGCGAGCTCCTACGAGCAGTACTTC.

This CDR3 reads CATRDSPNTGELFF. DNA for the CDR3: TGTGCTACCCGGGACAGCCCGAACACCGGGGAGCTGTTTTTT. The chain uses TRBV25-1 and TRBJ2-2, with 7 bases identical to TRBD1. CDR1 is MGHDK and CDR2 is SYGVNS in the germline V gene. The CDR3 loop spans 14 amino acids.

The rearrangement links TRBV28 to TRBJ1-2; TRBD1 matches 9 bases. CDR1 and CDR2 from the germline V gene are MDHEN and SYDVKM. The CDR3 contains 16 residues. The V and J ends lost 2 bases and 11 bases, in that order; junction bases with no gene match: 15. DNA of the CDR3: TGTGCCAGCAGTTTACAAACCTTAGGGGACAGGGATGTATACACCTTC. Its translation is CASSLQTLGDRDVYTF.

The chain uses TRBV20-1 and TRBJ2-1; D unclear. Per germline, CDR1 DFQATT and CDR2 SNEGSKA (reference sequence). This CDR3 is built from 11 residues. Between the trimmed V and J ends, which lost 4 bases and 5 bases, there was a span of 6 bases. CDR3 DNA: TGCAGTGCTAAGAGAGACAATGAGCAGTTCTTC. Protein product: CSAKRDNEQFF.

This clone occurred a few times. The chain employs TRBV2 and TRBJ2-1; a weak D match, TRBD2 (6 bases). Germline assignment: CDR1 SNHLY and CDR2 FYNNEI. V shed 5 bases and J shed 7 bases, with 9 bases lying between them. This CDR3 contains 12 residues. This chain's CDR3 is CASSQTRNEQFF. CDR3 in DNA: TGTGCCAGCAGTCAGACTAGAAATGAGCAGTTCTTC.

This clone was seen only once. One end of the junction is discordant with germline, which a read error may explain. This chain joins TRBV7-9 and TRBJ1-1; D unclear. The germline gives CDR1 SEHNR, CDR2 FQNEAQ (reference sequence). The CDR3 covers 12 residues. Here the CDR3 reads CSSSLAYKEAFF. The DNA for the CDR3 is TGTTCCAGCAGCTTAGCCTATAAGGAAGCTTTCTTT.

The rearrangement links TRBV6-5 to TRBJ1-3; no definite D call. This CDR3 spans 12 amino acids. V was shortened by 8 bases and J by 0 bases, with 5 bases between the two germline ends. Germline V gene data show CDR1 as MNHEY and CDR2 as SVGAGI. The CDR3 spells CASGRSGNTIYF. The CDR3 region has the DNA TGTGCCAGCGGGCGCTCTGGAAACACCATATATTTT.

The rearrangement links TRBV6-5 to TRBJ1-2; TRBD1 might be the D (5 bases). V was pared by 6 bases and J by 3 bases, with 11 bases between. Germline V CDR1 and CDR2: MNHEY, SVGAGI. The CDR3 is 13 residues long. CDR3 coding DNA: TGTGCCAGCAGAAAACGGGGGGACTATGGCTACACCTTC. Translating gives CASRKRGDYGYTF.

The V call is TRBV7-3, the J call TRBJ2-1; 7 bases line up with TRBD1. The CDR3 is made up of 18 amino acids. V lost 2 bases, J lost 3 bases, and 13 bases stayed unmatched. Germline CDR1 SGHTA, CDR2 FQGTGA. This CDR3 reads CASSLHRPQGVHYNEQFF. The CDR3 DNA reads TGTGCCAGCAGCTTACACCGTCCCCAGGGGGTTCACTACAATGAGCAGTTCTTC.

DNA of the CDR3: TGTGCCAGCAGTTCCCCGGGGAAGAACACTGAAGCTTTCTTT. Amino acid sequence: CASSSPGKNTEAFF. The chain is built from TRBV6-6 and TRBJ1-1; D unresolved. The CDR3 runs to 14 residues. CDR1 and CDR2 (germline): MNHNY, SVGAGI (reference sequence). Trimming cost V 4 bases and J 1 base, with 10 bases left between them.

Here the CDR3 DNA reads TGTGCCAGCAGTGAAGGGACAGGGGGTACCAATCAGCCCCAGCATTTT. It specifies CASSEGTGGTNQPQHF. V is TRBV6-1 and J is TRBJ1-5; 10 nucleotides align to TRBD1. Germline CDR1 is MNHNS and CDR2 is SASEGT. Losses at the gene ends were 1 base for V and 3 bases for J; bases not matched to a gene: 3. This CDR3 has 16 residues.

This clone has just a few counts. This rearrangement joins TRBV30 to TRBJ1-3, with 7 bases aligning to TRBD1. CDR3 length: 15 amino acids. CDR1 is GTSNPN and CDR2 is SVGIG in the germline V gene (reference sequence). Unmatched junction bases numbered 7, after V lost 3 bases and J lost 2 bases. CDR3 residues: CAWRADREAGNTIYF. As DNA, the CDR3 is TGTGCCTGGAGGGCAGACAGGGAAGCTGGAAACACCATATATTTT.

This chain uses TRBV5-6 with TRBJ2-1; 9 nucleotides agree with TRBD1. V gave up 10 bases and J gave up 5 bases; unmatched junction bases: 7. Germline V gene lookup returns CDR1 SGHDT and CDR2 YYEEEE. The CDR3 consists of 13 residues. CDR3 protein: CAGEGQGNNEQFF. For the CDR3, the DNA is TGTGCCGGAGAGGGACAGGGTAACAATGAGCAGTTCTTC.

This CDR3 reads CASSDGGGTDTQYF. CDR3 sequence (DNA): TGTGCCAGCAGTGACGGGGGGGGCACAGATACGCAGTATTTT. V usage is TRBV2 and J usage is TRBJ2-3, with 8 bases fitting TRBD2. The germline gives CDR1 SNHLY, CDR2 FYNNEI. The length of the CDR3 is 14 residues. With 3 bases clipped from V and 1 base from J, the junction kept 0 bases outside the gene matches.

The chain employs TRBV15 and TRBJ1-2, with 7 bases that match TRBD1. This CDR3 contains 15 residues. V dropped 2 bases and J dropped 6; count of bases not matched to a gene: 9. Per the germline V gene, CDR1 is LNHNV and CDR2 is YYDKDF (reference sequence). The CDR3 sequence: CATSRTMGQRDGYTF. The CDR3 coding sequence is TGTGCCACCAGCAGAACTATGGGACAGCGGGATGGCTACACCTTC. The whole variable domain, filled in from reference TRBV15 and TRBJ1-2, reads DAMVIQNPRYQVTQFGKPVTLSCSQTLNHNVMYWYQQKSSQAPKLLFHYYDKDFNNEADTPDNFQSRRPNTSFCFLDIRSPGLGDTAMYLCATSRTMGQRDGYTFGSGTRLTVV.

V and J are TRBV7-2 and TRBJ2-3; a weak D match, TRBD1 (5 bases). The CDR3 is 16 amino acids. V was trimmed by 2 bases and J by 0 bases, leaving 12 bases between them. Per the germline V gene, CDR1 is SGHTA and CDR2 is FQGNSA. The CDR3: CASSLRGLSSTDTQYF. CDR3 sequence (DNA): TGTGCCAGCAGCTTAAGGGGCCTAAGTAGCACAGATACGCAGTATTTT.

In its sample, this clone was seen a few times. The chain carries TRBV27 and TRBJ2-7; D may be TRBD1 (5 bases). The V and J ends lost 8 bases and 2 bases respectively, with 7 bases between them. Germline lookup yields CDR1 MNHEY and CDR2 SMNVEV (reference sequence). This CDR3 is 11 amino acids long. This CDR3 is CASGAAYEQYF. CDR3 coding DNA: TGTGCCAGCGGGGCAGCCTACGAGCAGTACTTC.

This clone was detected only a few times. The chain uses TRBV10-1 and TRBJ2-3; D possibly corresponds to TRBD1 (5 bases). This CDR3 has 13 residues. V dropped 6 bases and J dropped 1 base, with 8 bases sitting between them. Germline CDR1 and CDR2: WNHNN and SYGVQD (reference sequence). CDR3 DNA: TGCGCCAGCAGCCCGACAGGCACAGATACGCAGTATTTT. Protein sequence: CASSPTGTDTQYF.

The chain recombines TRBV18 with TRBJ2-1; a possible D gene is TRBD1 (6 bases). The CDR3 length is 14 residues. Between the trimmed V and J ends, which lost 3 bases and 10 bases, there was a span of 16 bases. Per germline, CDR1 KGHSH and CDR2 LQKENI. DNA of the CDR3: TGTGCCAGCTCACCGTGGGGGCCGCGCTGGGAGCAGTTCTTC. Protein: CASSPWGPRWEQFF.

The rearrangement links TRBV5-1 to TRBJ1-5; D not certain. The germline V gene has CDR1 SGHRS and CDR2 YFSETQ. The CDR3 runs to 16 residues. V lost 0 bases and J lost 0, with 10 bases in between. CDR3 coding DNA: TGCGCCAGCAGCTTGGTTCGGACTCATAGCAATCAGCCCCAGCATTTT. Its translation is CASSLVRTHSNQPQHF.